The source of this T cell receptor beta chain is a study of PD-L1 blockade in urothelial cancer. About the study: Beginning in about 2014, patients received atezolizumab, given as 1,200 mg intravenously every 3 weeks. About 90% of the roughly 29 patients were men whose urothelial cancer was bladder-origin.

As for time point: pretreatment peripheral blood. The repertoire was sequenced with immunoSEQ multiplex PCR; TCRdb's copy has only in-frame clones and lacks some. The data show more than 15,000 clones, 75% to 90% seen once. Sequences were derived from PBMCs, sampled around atezolizumab (anti-PD-L1) treatment. The clonotype comes from a man in his 70s with urothelial cancer.

CDR3 nucleotide sequence: TGCGCCAGCAGCCCGACTAGCGGGGGGGGCTACAATGAGCAGTTCTTC. Amino acid sequence: CASSPTSGGGYNEQFF. The chain joins TRBV5-1 to TRBJ2-1, with 14 bases that match TRBD2. The CDR3 runs 16 residues. After removal of 4 bases from V and 3 bases from J, the junction contained 3 bases not matched to a gene. Germline lookup yields CDR1 SGHRS and CDR2 YFSETQ.